A single sample is the source of the 29 T cell receptor beta chains below, sequenced in a study of radiotherapy plus CTLA-4 blockade in lung cancer. TCRdb's copy holds only in-frame clones and misses some; the assay was immunoSEQ multiplex PCR. Among about 59,000 clones listed, around four fifths were seen once. Sequenced material: peripheral blood, taken from a patient treated with radiotherapy plus ipilimumab. These receptors came from a human donor with non-small cell lung cancer whose response to radiotherapy plus ipilimumab could not be evaluated.

The chain carries TRBV25-1 and TRBJ2-4, with 12 positions matching TRBD2. The germline gives CDR1 MGHDK, CDR2 SYGVNS. V dropped 4 bases and J dropped 4; count of bases not matched to a gene: 2. CDR3 length: 15 amino acids. The chain's CDR3 is CASSGTSGEKNIQYF. CDR3 nucleotide sequence: TGTGCCAGCAGTGGGACTAGCGGGGAGAAAAACATTCAGTACTTC.

This sequence joins TRBV4-3 and TRBJ1-3, with D possibly being TRBD1 (5 bases). CDR3 length: 16 residues. The germline gives CDR1 LGHNA, CDR2 YSLEER. V dropped 0 bases and J dropped 4 bases, with 13 bases sitting between them. CDR3 nucleotides: TGCGCCAGCAGCCAAGATCAGGGACTCATGGGAAACACCATATATTTT. This encodes CASSQDQGLMGNTIYF.

This clone was seen a handful of times. V and J are TRBV4-3 and TRBJ2-1; 7 positions match TRBD2. There are 17 residues in the CDR3. CDR1 and CDR2 (germline): LGHNA, YSLEER. Germline trimming cut 1 base from V and 6 bases from J; bases unmatched to any gene: 12. CDR3 sequence (DNA): TGCGCCAGCAGCCAAGGGTTCCTTCGCGGGAGAGGCAATGAGCAGTTCTTC. Translated: CASSQGFLRGRGNEQFF.

V and J are TRBV25-1 and TRBJ1-4; TRBD1 matches 8 bases. This CDR3 has 18 amino acids. Germline loops: CDR1 MGHDK, CDR2 SYGVNS. Unmatched junction bases numbered 10, after V lost 4 bases and J lost 0 bases. CDR3 region: CASSVGTGLWTTNEKLFF. CDR3 sequence (DNA): TGTGCCAGCAGTGTAGGGACAGGTCTGTGGACAACTAATGAAAAACTGTTTTTT.

This clone showed up just a few times. This chain uses TRBV14 with TRBJ2-7; 11 nucleotides align to TRBD2. The CDR3 runs to 20 residues. V lost 1 base, J lost 2 bases, and 16 bases stayed unmatched. In germline, CDR1 is SGHDN, CDR2 FVKESK. CDR3 sequence (DNA): TGTGCCAGCAGCCAAGTTAAAGGTGGCGTAGCGGGAGGGCCCCCCTACGAGCAGTACTTC. Its translation: CASSQVKGGVAGGPPYEQYF. The full variable domain, with the rest looked up from reference TRBV14 and TRBJ2-7, is EAGVTQFPSHSVIEKGQTVTLRCDPISGHDNLYWYRRVMGKEIKFLLHFVKESKQDESGMPNNRFLAERTGGTYSTLKVQPAELEDSGVYFCASSQVKGGVAGGPPYEQYFGPGTRLTVT.

The V and J genes are TRBV4-3 and TRBJ2-1; TRBD2 agrees at 14 bases. CDR1 is LGHNA, CDR2 YSLEER, per germline. The J segment lost 10 bases and the V segment lost 1 base, leaving 3 bases of the junction unmatched. This CDR3 contains 15 residues. The CDR3 DNA reads TGCGCCAGCAGCCAAGGACTAGCGGGGGGGCGAGAGCAGTTCTTC. Translation: CASSQGLAGGREQFF.

The rearrangement links TRBV25-1 to TRBJ2-3; perhaps TRBD1 as D (5 bases). This CDR3 is 15 amino acids long. Germline CDR1 reads MGHDK; CDR2 reads SYGVNS. V was trimmed by 0 bases and J by 1 base, leaving 8 bases between them. CDR3 loop: CASSEYKGRTDTQYF. The CDR3 DNA follows: TGTGCCAGCAGTGAATATAAGGGGCGCACAGATACGCAGTATTTT.

The gene calls are TRBV6-1 and TRBJ1-5, with TRBD1 identical over 11 bases. Germline values: CDR1 MNHNS, CDR2 SASEGT. V gave up 1 base and J gave up 7 bases; unmatched junction bases: 9. This CDR3 is built from 17 residues. Written as DNA, the CDR3 is TGTGCCAGCAGTGAAGGGACAGGGGGCGCGTTTAAACAGCCCCAGCATTTT. Its translation: CASSEGTGGAFKQPQHF.

The J gene is TRBJ2-3, the V gene TRBV9; 7 nucleotides line up with TRBD1. The CDR3 runs 15 residues. Germline values: CDR1 SGDLS, CDR2 YYNGEE. After removal of 0 bases from V and 1 base from J, the junction contained 2 bases not matched to a gene. This chain's CDR3 is CASSVVDRGTDTQYF. CDR3 coding DNA: TGTGCCAGCAGCGTAGTAGACAGGGGCACAGATACGCAGTATTTT.

V usage is TRBV6-5 and J usage is TRBJ2-1; 10 positions match TRBD2. CDR1 MNHEY and CDR2 SVGAGI come from the germline V gene. The junction had 4 bases not matched to a gene; V was cut back by 6 bases and J by 2 bases. The CDR3 runs to 15 residues. The CDR3 loop reads CASRTSGLTYNEQFF. CDR3 in DNA: TGTGCCAGCAGGACTAGCGGGCTGACCTACAATGAGCAGTTCTTC.

J is TRBJ1-2 and V is TRBV5-6; maybe TRBD1 (5 bases). Trimming took 4 bases from V and 6 from J, leaving 22 bases between them. The germline V gene encodes CDR1 SGHDT and CDR2 YYEEEE. The CDR3 contains 16 residues. CDR3 nucleotide sequence: TGTGCCAGCAGCGAACCAGGCGGGGGGGTCGTGCATGGCTACACCTTC. As protein: CASSEPGGGVVHGYTF.

The J gene is TRBJ2-7, the V gene TRBV6-1, with 9 nucleotides matching TRBD1. V shed 6 bases, J shed 4 bases, and the junction held 7 bases outside the gene matches. This CDR3 has 14 amino acids. Per germline, CDR1 MNHNS and CDR2 SASEGT. The CDR3 DNA reads TGTGCCAGCAGACTCTACGACAGGGGGTACGAGCAGTACTTC. Translated: CASRLYDRGYEQYF.

The genes are TRBV19 and TRBJ1-2; 8 positions agree with TRBD1. Per germline, CDR1 LNHDA and CDR2 SQIVND (reference sequence). The CDR3 consists of 15 residues. After removal of 5 bases from V and 4 bases from J, the junction contained 9 bases not matched to a gene. In DNA, the CDR3 is TGTGCCAGTAGTCTGCGGGCAGGGGGCCTCTATGGCTACACCTTC. It yields the protein CASSLRAGGLYGYTF.

As to this clone: The junction and the germline gene differ at one end; a read error may be behind it. The chain recombines TRBV10-3 with TRBJ2-7; TRBD2 is a possible D gene (5 bases). The CDR3 covers 16 residues. Germline lookup yields CDR1 ENHRY and CDR2 SYGVKD. CDR3 loop: CAISAPGLASTYEQHF. In nucleotides, the CDR3 is TGTGCCATCAGTGCCCCCGGACTGGCTTCCACCTACGAGCAGCACTTC.

This chain links TRBV7-2 with TRBJ2-7, with 8 positions matching TRBD1. Per the germline V gene, CDR1 is SGHTA and CDR2 is FQGNSA. Trimming took 4 bases from V and 3 from J; bases not matched to a gene: 8. The CDR3 has 15 amino acids. The CDR3 protein is CASSSRQGPLYEQYF. In DNA form, the CDR3 reads TGTGCCAGCAGCTCTCGACAGGGGCCCCTCTACGAGCAGTACTTC.

This CDR3 is CASSFKLTGPNTGELFF. CDR3 DNA sequence: TGCGCCAGCAGCTTTAAATTGACAGGGCCAAACACCGGGGAGCTGTTTTTT. The chain couples TRBV5-1 to TRBJ2-2; TRBD1 aligns across 7 bases. The CDR3 totals 17 residues. V lost 2 bases, J lost 2 bases, and 9 bases stayed unmatched. Germline V gene sequence: CDR1 SGHRS, CDR2 YFSETQ.

CDR3 sequence: CASSQSSARGPMGYTF. The CDR3 nucleotides are TGCGCCAGCAGCCAAAGTTCGGCCAGGGGACCGATGGGCTACACCTTC. The gene calls are TRBV4-3 and TRBJ1-2, with D perhaps matching TRBD1 (6 bases). CDR1 is LGHNA and CDR2 is YSLEER in the germline V gene. With 2 bases removed from V and 8 bases from J, the gap between germline ends came to 21 bases. The CDR3 contains 16 residues.

This chain uses TRBV6-4 with TRBJ1-5; 8 bases fit TRBD1. Trimming cost V 6 bases and J 4 bases; bases outside gene matches: 20. The CDR3 loop spans 19 amino acids. Germline V CDR1 and CDR2: MRHNA, SNTAGT. CDR3 protein: CASSGIGVIGDRGNQPQHF. The CDR3 DNA is TGTGCCAGCAGCGGAATTGGCGTCATTGGAGACAGGGGAAATCAGCCCCAGCATTTT.

This chain uses TRBV10-3 with TRBJ1-3; the match to TRBD1 covers 8 bases. V dropped 3 bases and J dropped 4; count of bases not matched to a gene: 5. This CDR3 region has 15 residues. Germline loops: CDR1 ENHRY, CDR2 SYGVKD. CDR3: CAISDPGQGGNTIYF. The CDR3 DNA reads TGTGCCATCAGTGACCCTGGACAGGGAGGAAACACCATATATTTT.

The chain joins TRBV27 to TRBJ2-3; 10 bases are a match to TRBD1. The CDR3 has 17 amino acids. CDR1 and CDR2 (germline): MNHEY, SMNVEV (reference sequence). After removal of 0 bases from V and 2 bases from J, the junction contained 5 bases not matched to a gene. The CDR3 region is CASSLSRGQGITDTQYF. CDR3 coding DNA: TGTGCCAGCAGTTTATCGAGGGGACAGGGGATCACAGATACGCAGTATTTT.

CDR3 nucleotide sequence: TGTGCCAGCAGCCAAAGGCGAGGGGGGGATACGAACACTGAAGCTTTCTTT. Translation: CASSQRRGGDTNTEAFF. The chain links TRBV14 to TRBJ1-1, with D perhaps TRBD1 (6 bases). Trimming removed 2 bases at V and 1 base at J, with 17 bases between. Germline V gene lookup returns CDR1 SGHDN and CDR2 FVKESK. This CDR3 is built from 17 residues.

The gene calls are TRBV6-5 and TRBJ1-1; a possible D gene is TRBD1 (6 bases). V lost 2 bases and J lost 3, with 7 bases in between. The CDR3 consists of 13 residues. The germline V gene encodes CDR1 MNHEY and CDR2 SVGAGI. The CDR3 loop reads CASSYAGDTEAFF. The CDR3 nucleotides are TGTGCCAGCAGTTACGCAGGGGACACTGAAGCTTTCTTT.

This clone showed up just a few times. The chain joins TRBV6-6 to TRBJ2-2, with 8 nucleotides matching TRBD1. CDR1 and CDR2 (germline): MNHNY, SVGAGI (reference sequence). Unmatched junction bases numbered 4, after V lost 6 bases and J lost 4 bases. The CDR3 is 14 amino acids. The CDR3 protein is CASRWDRITGELFF. The CDR3 nucleotides are TGTGCCAGCAGGTGGGACAGGATCACCGGGGAGCTGTTTTTT.

The V call is TRBV5-1, the J call TRBJ2-5; 15 bases fit TRBD2. The V segment lost 7 bases and the J segment 5 bases; nucleotides outside the gene matches: 6. From germline, CDR1 is SGHRS and CDR2 YFSETQ. This CDR3 region has 15 residues. This chain's CDR3 is CASRTSGGAGETQYF. DNA of the CDR3: TGCGCCAGCCGGACTAGCGGGGGGGCCGGGGAGACCCAGTACTTC.

The chain employs TRBV7-2 and TRBJ2-3; 9 bases are shared with TRBD2. J gave up 4 bases and V 1 base, and 6 bases lay outside the gene matches. Germline CDR1 reads SGHTA; CDR2 reads FQGNSA. The length of the CDR3 is 16 residues. As DNA, the CDR3 is TGTGCCAGCAGCTTAGGCGGGAGGGCGACGGCAGATACGCAGTATTTT. This translates into CASSLGGRATADTQYF.

The V and J genes are TRBV29-1 and TRBJ2-2, with 9 bases aligning to TRBD1. Trimming removed 8 bases from V and 7 bases from J; junction bases left unmatched: 8. Germline V gives CDR1 SQVTM, CDR2 ANQGSEA. The CDR3 length is 13 residues. The CDR3 nucleotides are TGCAGCTTCCGGACAGGGGCTGTCGGGGAGCTGTTTTTT. It encodes CSFRTGAVGELFF.

This chain connects TRBV9 to TRBJ2-3, with D possibly being TRBD1 (5 bases). V was clipped by 0 bases and J by 6 bases, with 17 bases between them. The CDR3 consists of 16 residues. Germline lookup yields CDR1 SGDLS and CDR2 YYNGEE. In nucleotides, the CDR3 is TGTGCCAGCAGCGTAGACAGGAGACCTCCCCGCGATACGCAGTATTTT. It is translated as CASSVDRRPPRDTQYF.

This rearrangement joins TRBV7-8 to TRBJ2-3; TRBD2 aligns across 8 bases. The germline V gene has CDR1 SGHVS and CDR2 FQNEAQ. The V segment lost 3 bases and the J segment 8 bases; nucleotides outside the gene matches: 16. This CDR3 is built from 17 residues. The CDR3 loop is CASSFRPHGGSGGTQYF. The CDR3 nucleotides read TGTGCCAGCAGCTTCCGCCCCCATGGCGGGAGCGGGGGTACGCAGTATTTT.

This clone has more than one count but fewer than ten. The J gene is TRBJ2-3, the V gene TRBV19; D call uncertain. The germline V and J ends were trimmed by 8 bases and 8 bases, with 11 bases remaining between them. The CDR3 runs 11 residues. Germline CDR1 LNHDA, CDR2 SQIVND (reference sequence). The CDR3 region has the DNA TGTGCCAGTTCCACCTGGGCTACGCAGTATTTT. Its protein product is CASSTWATQYF.